The 24 T cell receptor beta chains given below trace back to one sample, sequenced in a study of cytomegalovirus exposure and HLA in healthy donors. Primers included in the PCR were 60 Vbeta and 13 Jbeta primers. TCRdb's copy holds only in-frame clones and misses some; the assay was immunoSEQ multiplex PCR. In the table there are under 250,000 clones, 75% to 85% of which are singletons. The specimen sequenced was PBMCs. The origin of the receptors is a woman in her forties or fifties in good health and CMV-seronegative.

This chain links TRBV5-1 with TRBJ2-7, with 10 bases lining up with TRBD2. The ends lost 2 bases at V and 3 bases at J; junction bases unmatched: 2. Germline V gene sequence: CDR1 SGHRS, CDR2 YFSETQ. CDR3 length: 14 residues. CDR3 amino acids: CASSFQREGYEQYF. DNA for the CDR3: TGCGCCAGCAGCTTCCAGCGGGAGGGCTACGAGCAGTACTTC.

This clone has only a few counts. The chain couples TRBV27 to TRBJ2-7; 9 bases map to TRBD2. The germline V gene encodes CDR1 MNHEY and CDR2 SMNVEV (reference sequence). Trimming at V came to 8 bases and at J to 1 base, leaving 9 bases not matched to a gene. The CDR3 is 15 residues long. The CDR3 DNA follows: TGTGCCAGCCGAACCGCTAGCGGGACTTCCTACGAGCAGTACTTC. Protein: CASRTASGTSYEQYF.

This chain connects TRBV5-6 to TRBJ1-1; D remains ambiguous. CDR3 length: 13 amino acids. Trimming cost V 2 bases and J 1 base, with 6 bases left between them. Per the germline V gene, CDR1 is SGHDT and CDR2 is YYEEEE. The CDR3 loop reads CASSFGANTEAFF. The CDR3 DNA is TGTGCCAGCAGCTTCGGAGCGAACACTGAAGCTTTCTTT.

The CDR3 region has the DNA TGCGCCAGCAGCTGGGGACTAAGAACCACCGGGGAGCTGTTTTTT. As protein: CASSWGLRTTGELFF. The rearrangement uses TRBV5-1 and TRBJ2-2, with 7 bases that match TRBD2. The CDR3 loop spans 15 amino acids. With V trimmed by 3 bases and J by 4 bases, 6 bases remained unmatched. Germline CDR1 is SGHRS and CDR2 is YFSETQ.

V usage is TRBV9 and J usage is TRBJ2-2; the match to TRBD2 covers 10 bases. CDR3 length: 17 amino acids. The J segment lost 8 bases and the V segment lost 3 bases, leaving 13 bases of the junction unmatched. Germline CDR1 reads SGDLS; CDR2 reads YYNGEE. The CDR3 DNA reads TGTGCCAGCAGCGACAACCAGCGGGAGGGCCTCTTTGGGGAGCTGTTTTTT. Encoded protein: CASSDNQREGLFGELFF.

The CDR3 DNA reads TGTGCCAGCAGCTTAGCCCGCGACAATCAGCCCCAGCATTTT. It encodes CASSLARDNQPQHF. The genes are TRBV7-6 and TRBJ1-5; D gene ambiguous. Between the trimmed V and J ends, which lost 0 bases and 3 bases, there was a span of 6 bases. Germline assignment: CDR1 SGHVS and CDR2 FNYEAQ. The CDR3 totals 14 residues.

The V and J genes are TRBV28 and TRBJ2-1, with 8 bases matching TRBD1. V lost 6 bases and J lost 8; bases outside the gene matches: 12. CDR3 size: 15 residues. Germline CDR1 MDHEN, CDR2 SYDVKM. The CDR3 spells CASRPPGTGGDEQFF. The CDR3 coding sequence is TGTGCCAGCAGACCTCCCGGGACAGGTGGAGATGAGCAGTTCTTC. The variable domain in full, completed from reference TRBV28 and TRBJ2-1, reads DVKVTQSSRYLVKRTGEKVFLECVQDMDHENMFWYRQDPGLGLRLIYFSYDVKMKEKGDIPEGYSVSREKKERFSLILESASTNQTSMYLCASRPPGTGGDEQFFGPGTRLTVL.

The CDR3 spells CASSSPGLAREQYF. DNA of the CDR3: TGTGCCAGCAGTTCCCCAGGACTAGCGAGGGAGCAGTACTTC. The chain has TRBV27 and TRBJ2-5; TRBD2 aligns across 9 bases. Germline assignment: CDR1 MNHEY and CDR2 SMNVEV (reference sequence). The CDR3 sequence is 14 residues long. V dropped 4 bases and J dropped 11; count of bases not matched to a gene: 11.

V is TRBV7-2 and J is TRBJ2-1; 10 bases map to TRBD1. V lost 3 bases to trimming and J lost 8 bases; unmatched junction nucleotides: 7. CDR1 is SGHTA, CDR2 FQGNSA, per germline. This CDR3 is built from 15 residues. CDR3 sequence: CASSLGQGWTDEQFF. DNA for the CDR3: TGTGCCAGCAGCTTGGGACAGGGGTGGACCGATGAGCAGTTCTTC.

As to this clone: Within the sample, other DNA sequences also encode this same CDR3. The chain combines TRBV28 with TRBJ2-7; 12 nucleotides agree with TRBD2. V dropped 3 bases and J dropped 1; count of bases not matched to a gene: 1. The V gene's germline CDR1 is MDHEN and CDR2 SYDVKM. CDR3 length: 15 amino acids. The CDR3 loop reads CASSLGTSGSYEQYF. The CDR3 nucleotides read TGTGCCAGCAGTTTGGGGACTAGCGGGTCCTACGAGCAGTACTTC.

This sequence joins TRBV27 and TRBJ2-2; the match to TRBD2 covers 13 bases. This CDR3 has 18 amino acids. With 1 base clipped from V and 4 bases from J, the junction kept 6 bases outside the gene matches. Germline values: CDR1 MNHEY, CDR2 SMNVEV (reference sequence). CDR3 residues: CASSLLGLAGSPTGELFF. CDR3 sequence (DNA): TGTGCCAGCAGTTTATTGGGACTAGCGGGAAGTCCCACCGGGGAGCTGTTTTTT.

This chain uses TRBV6-5 with TRBJ2-7, with TRBD1 matching over 7 bases. From germline, CDR1 is MNHEY and CDR2 SVGAGI. The V segment lost 6 bases and the J segment 1 base; nucleotides outside the gene matches: 9. The CDR3 extends over 15 amino acids. The CDR3 coding sequence is TGTGCCAGCAGCTCCGACAGGGTGCCATCCTACGAGCAGTACTTC. Protein product: CASSSDRVPSYEQYF.

The chain recombines TRBV25-1 with TRBJ2-5; maybe TRBD2 (6 bases). V was pared by 8 bases and J by 4 bases, with 17 bases between. The CDR3 is made up of 14 amino acids. CDR1 and CDR2 (germline): MGHDK, SYGVNS. CDR3 protein: CASYSGRGGETQYF. The CDR3 DNA is TGTGCCAGCTACAGCGGGCGGGGAGGAGAGACCCAGTACTTC.

The V call is TRBV15, the J call TRBJ1-1; the D gene is possibly TRBD1 (5 bases). V was cut by 3 bases and J by 11 bases, with 19 bases left in between. CDR3 length: 14 amino acids. Germline CDR1 and CDR2: LNHNV and YYDKDF (reference sequence). The CDR3 is CATSSGKAGRDAFF. CDR3 sequence (DNA): TGTGCCACCAGCAGCGGAAAGGCAGGGCGGGATGCTTTCTTT.

In DNA form, the CDR3 reads TGCAGCGTTGAAGGGAGGTCGACAGATACGCAGTATTTT. The encoded protein is CSVEGRSTDTQYF. The rearrangement joins TRBV29-1 to TRBJ2-3; possible D gene TRBD2, 5 bases. The length of the CDR3 is 13 residues. Germline lookup yields CDR1 SQVTM and CDR2 ANQGSEA. V was shortened by 1 base and J by 3 bases, with 8 bases between the two germline ends.

The J gene is TRBJ2-1, the V gene TRBV4-2, with D possibly being TRBD1 (5 bases). CDR1 and CDR2 (germline): LGHNA, YNFKEQ. With 0 bases removed from V and 0 bases from J, the gap between germline ends came to 9 bases. The CDR3 extends over 16 amino acids. This chain's CDR3 is CASSQDWQGSYNEQFF. CDR3 sequence (DNA): TGTGCCAGCAGCCAAGATTGGCAGGGCTCCTACAATGAGCAGTTCTTC.

The CDR3 nucleotides are TGTGCCAGCAGCCGTTACCCCGGACTAGCGGGAGGATCCACAGATACGCAGTATTTT. This translates into CASSRYPGLAGGSTDTQYF. The rearrangement joins TRBV27 to TRBJ2-3; TRBD2 agrees at 14 bases. Unmatched junction bases numbered 13, after V lost 6 bases and J lost 2 bases. The germline V gene encodes CDR1 MNHEY and CDR2 SMNVEV (reference sequence). The CDR3 consists of 19 residues.

This rearrangement joins TRBV19 to TRBJ2-3; 8 nucleotides align to TRBD1. V dropped 4 bases and J dropped 1; count of bases not matched to a gene: 7. This CDR3 is built from 16 residues. The germline gives CDR1 LNHDA, CDR2 SQIVND (reference sequence). CDR3 region: CASSRRTGSGTDTQYF. The CDR3 region has the DNA TGTGCCAGTAGTAGACGGACAGGGTCCGGCACAGATACGCAGTATTTT.

J is TRBJ1-1 and V is TRBV6-4; TRBD1 matches at 8 bases. The CDR3 totals 14 residues. The ends lost 0 bases at V and 7 bases at J; junction bases unmatched: 4. The germline V gene has CDR1 MRHNA and CDR2 SNTAGT. The DNA for the CDR3 is TGTGCCAGCAGTGACTCTCCAGGGGGCGATGAAGCTTTCTTT. This sequence encodes CASSDSPGGDEAFF.

This sequence joins TRBV6-6 and TRBJ2-4; 11 nucleotides match TRBD1. Germline CDR1 reads MNHNY; CDR2 reads SVGAGI (reference sequence). There are 15 residues in the CDR3. V lost 6 bases and J lost 8; bases outside the gene matches: 9. The CDR3 DNA reads TGTGCCAGCAGCAGCCCGGGACAGGGGGGATACATTCAGTACTTC. Translating gives CASSSPGQGGYIQYF.

The genes are TRBV28 and TRBJ2-7; D perhaps matches TRBD1 (5 bases). The germline V and J ends were trimmed by 10 bases and 6 bases, with 16 bases remaining between them. This CDR3 comprises 12 residues. CDR1 is MDHEN, CDR2 SYDVKM, per germline. CDR3 residues: CATRTRHGEQYF. DNA of the CDR3: TGTGCCACCAGGACACGTCATGGCGAGCAGTACTTC.

The chain is built from TRBV19 and TRBJ1-1; D uncertain. The CDR3 runs to 13 residues. The V end lost 5 bases, the J end lost 7 bases, and 14 bases lay between the germline ends. Germline V gives CDR1 LNHDA, CDR2 SQIVND (reference sequence). CDR3 protein: CASSAYSQIEAFF. The CDR3 DNA reads TGTGCCAGTAGTGCGTACAGCCAAATTGAAGCTTTCTTT.

In DNA, the CDR3 is TGTGCCAGCTCCCAACTAGCGGGCCAAACCTACGAGCAGTACTTC. Encoded protein: CASSQLAGQTYEQYF. The chain uses TRBV18 and TRBJ2-7, with 9 nucleotides matching TRBD2. Looked up from germline, CDR1 is KGHSH and CDR2 is LQKENI. The CDR3 contains 15 residues. The ends lost 6 bases at V and 2 bases at J; junction bases unmatched: 8.

The chain combines TRBV27 with TRBJ1-2; the D gene is possibly TRBD1 (6 bases). V lost 6 bases and J lost 5, with 13 bases in between. The V gene's germline CDR1 is MNHEY and CDR2 SMNVEV (reference sequence). This CDR3 region has 13 residues. CDR3 in amino acids: CASSPGRGYGYTF. The CDR3 DNA reads as TGTGCCAGCAGCCCCGGGAGGGGGTATGGCTACACCTTC.